The rows below give T cell receptor beta chains drawn from one sample of a study of T cells of healthy individuals. TCRdb reanalysed the 5' RACE reads using MiXCR and keeps one entry per CDR3 protein. The sample holds about 82,000 distinct CDR3 sequences, about 5% seen once. The receptors come from a female donor in good health. Both conserved end residues are part of each CDR3. Fields, in order: clone size, D gene, J gene, V gene, CDR3 DNA, CDR3 protein. D genes are given only for firm matches. Only part of the rows carry a size: once, few, many, or a class if the clone is expanded.

>many|TRBD2|TRBJ2-7|TRBV3-1
TGTGCCAGCAGCCCGAGCGGGACTTGGTACTACGAGCAGTACTTC
CASSPSGTWYYEQYF
>many|.|TRBJ2-1|TRBV28
TGTGCCAGCAGTTTTATGGGTGGGGGGGCGAAGGACAATGAGCAGTTCTTC
CASSFMGGGAKDNEQFF
>.|.|TRBJ1-5|TRBV6-2/TRBV6-3
TGTGCCAGCAGTTACACCTCAATTCAGCCCCAGCATTTT
CASSYTSIQPQHF
>few|.|TRBJ1-1|TRBV6-6
TGTGCCAGCAGTCAGCAGAACACTGAAGCTTTCTTT
CASSQQNTEAFF
>many|.|TRBJ2-4|TRBV1
TGCACCAGCAGCCAAGACCAGGGACTAGCGGGAGGGAGGAACATTCAGTACTTC
CTSSQDQGLAGGRNIQYF
>many|.|TRBJ2-6|TRBV7-9
TGTGCCAGCAGCTTAGGGGGTAGCTCTGGGGCCAACGTCCTGACTTTC
CASSLGGSSGANVLTF
>few|.|TRBJ1-2|TRBV28
TGTGCCAGCAGACCTAAAATAAGGATCGGTGACTATGGCTACACCTTC
CASRPKIRIGDYGYTF
>many|.|TRBJ1-2|TRBV20-1
TGCAGTGCTAGAGATCGGCAGGGGACCTATGGCTACACCTTC
CSARDRQGTYGYTF
>.|.|TRBJ1-2|TRBV5-5
TGTGCCAGCAGCTTGGGAAGGGTAGAGAACTATGGCTACACCTTC
CASSLGRVENYGYTF
>many|.|TRBJ2-4|TRBV3-1
TGTGCCAGCAGCCAAGGGGTCGCCAAAAACATTCAGTACTTC
CASSQGVAKNIQYF
>many|TRBD1|TRBJ2-3|TRBV12-3/TRBV12-4
TGTGCCAGCAGCTTTCAACAGGGGGTTGATACGCAGTATTTT
CASSFQQGVDTQYF
>many|TRBD1|TRBJ2-5|TRBV29-1
TGCAGCGTTTCCCGACAGGGGGAGACCCAGTACTTC
CSVSRQGETQYF
>.|TRBD1|TRBJ2-7|TRBV6-5
TGTGCCAGCCGCGGGGCAGGGGGCGCTTACGAGCAGTACTTC
CASRGAGGAYEQYF
>few|.|TRBJ1-1|TRBV2
TGTGCCAGCAGCCCGGGACACAGCAACACTGAAGCTTTCTTT
CASSPGHSNTEAFF
>many|.|TRBJ2-6|TRBV9
TGTGCCAGCAGCGTAGGAGGTCGGGGTGGGGCCAACGTCCTGACTTTC
CASSVGGRGGANVLTF
>many|TRBD1|TRBJ1-1|TRBV27
TGTGCCAGCAGTCCGGGACAGGGGCAGCCCATGACCACTGAAGCTTTCTTT
CASSPGQGQPMTTEAFF
>many|.|TRBJ1-2|TRBV29-1
TGCAGCGTTGCCCAGGAGGGCTACACCTTC
CSVAQEGYTF
>many|TRBD1|TRBJ2-1|TRBV13
TGTGCCAGCAGTACCGGGACAGGGCACAATGAGCAGTTCTTC
CASSTGTGHNEQFF
>.|.|TRBJ2-7|TRBV29-1
TGCAGCGTGGTAGAGCGAAGTTCCGAGCAGTACTTC
CSVVERSSEQYF
>.|.|TRBJ2-3|TRBV7-2
TGTGCCAGCCGCGGGACGGTGCCAGATACGCAGTATTTT
CASRGTVPDTQYF
>.|.|TRBJ2-3|TRBV29-1
TGCAGCGTTGCCCAGGGGTTCAGGATTTCAGATACGCAGTATTTT
CSVAQGFRISDTQYF
>many|.|TRBJ1-5|TRBV5-8
TGTGCCAGCAGCTTTCAAACCTATCAGCCCCAGCATTTT
CASSFQTYQPQHF
>.|TRBD1|TRBJ1-6|TRBV4-2
TGTGCCAGCAGCCTGACGACAGGGGCGACAAATTCACCCCTCAACTTT
CASSLTTGATNSPLNF
>many|TRBD1|TRBJ2-7|TRBV7-2
TGTGCCAGCAGCTTAGTGGGGACAGGGACCTACGAGCAGTACTTC
CASSLVGTGTYEQYF
>.|TRBD1|TRBJ1-1|TRBV10-2
TGCGCCAGCCGCGTAAGGGACAGTGAAGCTTTCTTT
CASRVRDSEAFF
>many|TRBD1|TRBJ1-5|TRBV7-9
TGTGCCAGCAGCTTAGGAGGGGGCGATGGCAATCAGCCCCAGCATTTT
CASSLGGGDGNQPQHF
>few|.|TRBJ2-4|TRBV11-2
TGTGCCAGCAGCCTCAGGGTCCTAGCCAAAAACATTCAGTACTTC
CASSLRVLAKNIQYF
>few|.|TRBJ2-3|TRBV30
TGTGCCTGGAGTGTACCAGATACGCAGTATTTT
CAWSVPDTQYF
>many|.|TRBJ1-5|TRBV30
TGTGCCTGGAACGTCGGGGGTCAGCCCCAGCATTTT
CAWNVGGQPQHF
>few|.|TRBJ2-3|TRBV3-1
TGTGCCAGCAGCCAAGATCCGGACTTGACAGATACGCAGTATTTT
CASSQDPDLTDTQYF
>many|TRBD2|TRBJ2-1|TRBV4-2
TGTGCCAGCAGCCAAGAGGGGACTAGCGGGAGTTTGTATGAGCAGTTCTTC
CASSQEGTSGSLYEQFF
>few|.|TRBJ1-5|TRBV19
TGTGCCAGTAGTACAGTAGAGTACAATCAGCCCCAGCATTTT
CASSTVEYNQPQHF
>many|.|TRBJ1-1|TRBV7-6
TGTGCCAGCAGCTTAACCAGGGATACTGAAGCTTTCTTT
CASSLTRDTEAFF
>many|.|TRBJ2-5|TRBV2
TGTGCCAGCAGTACCCGGTTCCCATCGGGAGTTCAGAAAGAGACCCAGTACTTC
CASSTRFPSGVQKETQYF
>many|TRBD2|TRBJ2-7|TRBV24-1
TGTGCCGCCATTGGGGGGGGATACGAGCAGTACTTC
CAAIGGGYEQYF
>few|TRBD1|TRBJ1-1|TRBV5-4
TGTGCCAGCAGCAGGGGACAGGGGAACACTGAAGCTTTCTTT
CASSRGQGNTEAFF
>many|TRBD2|TRBJ2-1|TRBV4-3
TGCGCCAGCAGCCAAGGACTAGCGGGGGCCCCGGGGTTCTTC
CASSQGLAGAPGFF
>few|.|TRBJ2-7|TRBV29-1
TGCAGCGTTGAAGATGCGAATGAGCAGTACTTC
CSVEDANEQYF
>many|.|TRBJ1-2|TRBV6-4
TGTGCCAGCAGTCTTGAAAACAGGGTCGGCTATGGCTACACCTTC
CASSLENRVGYGYTF
>many|TRBD1|TRBJ2-1|TRBV28
TGTGCCAGCAGTTTATTTTTAGGACAGGGGAGCTCCTACAATGAGCAGTTCTTC
CASSLFLGQGSSYNEQFF
>.|.|TRBJ2-1|TRBV6-4
TGTGCCAGCAGTGACTCGAGACTTCCGCTGGAGTTTGGCAATGAGCAGTTCTTC
CASSDSRLPLEFGNEQFF
>many|.|TRBJ2-7|TRBV7-9
TGTGCCAGCAGCTTAGAGGACAGCCGCTACGAGCAGTACTTC
CASSLEDSRYEQYF
>.|.|TRBJ2-7|TRBV4-2
TGTGCCAGCAGCCAAGAAACGGGAGAGTCCTACGAGCAGTACTTC
CASSQETGESYEQYF
>many|.|TRBJ2-7|TRBV9
TGTGCCAGCAGCGTTCAGGGGGGGAACTACGAGCAGTACTTC
CASSVQGGNYEQYF
>many|.|TRBJ2-1|TRBV5-6
TGTGCCAGCAGCTTGGGGCCAGCAGATGAGCAGTTCTTC
CASSLGPADEQFF